The 6 T cell receptor beta chains below all came from one sample that was sequenced in a study of human T cells and chemical hapten exposure. The sample's time point: pre-sensitization, week 0. Treatment given: therapeutic diphenylcyclopropenone sensitization with weekly scalp DPC. Total RNA extraction was carried out from unfractionated whole blood. MiXCR, run by TCRdb on the RACE reads, gives a single entry per CDR3 protein. The table records under 60,000 distinct CDR3 sequences, roughly 10% of them present only once. The input for sequencing was whole blood, taken in connection with sensitization to the hapten diphenylcyclopropenone (DPC). These receptors originate from a woman in her twenties or thirties with alopecia areata. Some clones in this sample may be carry-over from other donors' samples.

The gene calls are TRBV7-9 and TRBJ2-5; D is perhaps TRBD2 (6 bases). The germline CDR1 and CDR2 sequences are SEHNR and FQNEAQ (reference sequence). This CDR3 has 16 amino acids. Trimming took 5 bases from V and 2 from J, leaving 18 bases between them. The CDR3, as DNA: TGTGCCAGCAGCCGGATGGAGGGAAGTAGTCAAGAGACCCAGTACTTC. This translates into CASSRMEGSSQETQYF.

This clonotype was counted ten times or more. V usage is TRBV12-3 or TRBV12-4 and J usage is TRBJ1-5, with 7 bases matching TRBD1. The CDR3 covers 15 residues. Germline trimming cut 8 bases from V and 4 bases from J; bases unmatched to any gene: 11. CDR3 amino acids: CASSIRGQHNQPQHF. DNA of the CDR3: TGTGCCAGCTCTATAAGGGGGCAGCATAATCAGCCCCAGCATTTT.

This clonotype was observed a few times. The chain carries TRBV6-5 and TRBJ1-4; perhaps TRBD1 as D (5 bases). Trimming took off 7 bases at V and 3 bases at J, with 12 bases between the two ends. Germline V CDR1 and CDR2: MNHEY, SVGAGI. This CDR3 contains 14 residues. CDR3 nucleotide sequence: TGTGCCAGCACCCGACAGCCTGCTAATGAAAAACTGTTTTTT. Encoded protein: CASTRQPANEKLFF.

The table lists this clonotype with many counts. For the CDR3, the DNA is TGTGCCAGCAGCTTACATGGGACAGGGAACACCGGGGAGCTGTTTTTT. Translation gives CASSLHGTGNTGELFF. The chain employs TRBV7-2 and TRBJ2-2; 8 bases align to TRBD1. Germline values: CDR1 SGHTA, CDR2 FQGNSA. CDR3 length: 16 residues. J lost 1 base, V lost 2 bases, and 3 bases had no gene match. Drawing the rest from reference TRBV7-2 and TRBJ2-2, the complete variable domain is GAGVSQSPSNKVTEKGKDVELRCDPISGHTALYWYRQSLGQGLEFLIYFQGNSAPDKSGLPSDRFSAERTGGSVSTLTIQRTQQEDSAVYLCASSLHGTGNTGELFFGEGSRLTVL.

In its sample, this clonotype was seen a few times. V usage is TRBV5-1 and J usage is TRBJ1-5; tentatively, D is TRBD1 (5 bases). CDR3 size: 15 residues. Trimming removed 0 bases from V and 6 bases from J, with 13 bases in between. The germline V gene encodes CDR1 SGHRS and CDR2 YFSETQ. The CDR3 sequence: CASSLAPTGGQPQHF. The CDR3 DNA reads as TGCGCCAGCAGCTTGGCTCCAACTGGGGGTCAGCCCCAGCATTTT.

The V gene is TRBV5-1, the J gene TRBJ2-3; D is unresolved. This CDR3 is built from 14 residues. V shed 0 bases and J shed 2 bases, with 7 bases lying between them. CDR1 and CDR2 (germline): SGHRS, YFSETQ. The CDR3: CASSLDGLTDTQYF. Here the CDR3 DNA reads TGCGCCAGCAGCTTGGACGGTCTCACAGATACGCAGTATTTT.